The TCR beta chain under discussion was sequenced for a study of blood T cell repertoires in COVID-19. Study-wide background: Specimens from acute and convalescent COVID-19 originated in the United States, Italy and Spain.

Per the original methods: Estimation of nucleated cell counts relied on the amplification of reference gene primers. Here immunoSEQ multiplex PCR was the method, and the copy in TCRdb shows in-frame clones only, minus some. V and J calls and clone size are given by that table; D and trimming were obtained from the DNA. This sample yields hundreds of thousands of clones, of which roughly four fifths are seen a single time; around 7% belongs to the top ten. CDR1 MNHEY and CDR2 SVGEGT come from the germline V gene. The CDR3 sequence is 16 residues long. Trimming removed 0 bases from V and 1 base from J; junction bases left unmatched: 2.

The TCR comes from a woman older than 75 with COVID-19, enrolled during active disease. Sequenced: peripheral blood. The chain links TRBV6-2 or TRBV6-3 to TRBJ1-1, with TRBD1 matching over 10 bases. The CDR3 reads CASSYSTGGRNTEAFF. DNA of the CDR3: TGTGCCAGCAGTTACTCGACAGGGGGCAGGAACACTGAAGCTTTCTTT.